The table lists the clone carrying this TCR beta chain with a few counts. Its antigen is still unknown. One junction end disagrees with the germline gene, perhaps due to a read error. These data belong to a study of tumor-infiltrating lymphocytes in glioblastoma multiforme. Study conclusions and caveats: The T cells in this sample were not sorted into functional subsets. The TCR and somatic mutation analysis included just one glioblastoma patient. Clone frequencies may be distorted by unequal TCR transcripts per cell.

Multiple V-beta primers and a C-beta primer amplified TCRB from RNA. TCRB cDNA was made from roughly 450 ng total RNA. MiXCR was run by TCRdb on the multiplex PCR reads, yielding one entry per CDR3 protein. This table holds 9,900 or so distinct CDR3 sequences, 67% found once. This CDR3 comprises 14 residues. Germline CDR1 is DFQATT and CDR2 is SNEGSKA (reference sequence). Material: brain tumor tissue. This receptor was taken from a male donor with glioblastoma. The rearrangement uses TRBV20-1 and TRBJ2-1, with 9 bases lining up with TRBD1. In nucleotides, the CDR3 is TGCATTGCTAGGGACAGGGAACACTACAATAAGCAGTTCTTC. Translating gives CIARDREHYNKQFF.